This T cell receptor beta chain appears in the sequencing data of a study of T cell responses to AZD1222 COVID-19 vaccine. Overall study findings and caveats: Every sample of the repertoires postdated the peak T cell response.

Generated by immunoSEQ multiplex PCR, the TCRdb table keeps only in-frame clones and is missing some. This table has about 120,000 clones, approximately 86% appearing once. Of note for this clone: Its specificity is unknown.

This receptor was identified in an adult in good health. The material sequenced was peripheral blood, taken on day 0 of AZD1222 vaccination.

DNA for the CDR3: TGTGCTAGTGGCCGGTCGTCAGGGAATGTCGGGGAGCTGTTTTTT. Its protein product is CASGRSSGNVGELFF. The chain employs TRBV12-5 and TRBJ2-2; tentatively, D is TRBD1 (5 bases). The germline CDR1 and CDR2 sequences are LGHNT and FRNRAP. CDR3 size: 15 residues. Trimming took 6 bases from V and 7 from J, leaving 18 bases between them.